One and the same sample provided the 11 T cell receptor beta chains below, sequenced in a study of Ad26.COV2.S vaccination and SARS-CoV-2 variants. Profiled with immunoSEQ multiplex PCR; TCRdb holds only in-frame clones, not every one. Of 97,000 or so clones in the sample, about 78% were seen once. The sample here was peripheral blood, taken after recovery from COVID-19. Every receptor here comes from a human donor who had recovered from COVID-19.

This clone was seen more than once but under ten times. The rearrangement joins TRBV3-1 (or the pseudogene TRBV3-2) to TRBJ1-5; D is unresolved. V lost 1 base and J lost 8, with 9 bases in between. The CDR3 has 13 amino acids. Germline CDR1 reads LGHDT; CDR2 reads YNNKEL (reference sequence). This CDR3 reads CASSQGPWEPQHF. CDR3 coding DNA: TGTGCCAGCAGCCAAGGGCCCTGGGAGCCCCAGCATTTT.

V usage is TRBV9 and J usage is TRBJ2-3; a weak D match, TRBD1 (6 bases). CDR1 is SGDLS and CDR2 is YYNGEE in the germline V gene. The CDR3 runs 15 residues. The V end lost 0 bases, the J end lost 2 bases, and 10 bases lay between the germline ends. CDR3 loop: CASSVVGHITDTQYF. CDR3 sequence (DNA): TGTGCCAGCAGCGTAGTGGGACATATCACAGATACGCAGTATTTT.

The genes are TRBV30 and TRBJ2-5, with D uncertain. This CDR3 contains 12 residues. The germline V gene has CDR1 GTSNPN and CDR2 SVGIG (reference sequence). Trimming left V 3 bases short and J 5 bases short, with 10 bases between. The DNA for the CDR3 is TGTGCCTGGAGCACACGGCGGGAGACCCAGTACTTC. It codes for CAWSTRRETQYF.

The CDR3 reads CASSSPPGDTQYF. In DNA form, the CDR3 reads TGCGCCAGCAGCTCGCCGCCTGGGGATACGCAGTATTTT. The J gene is TRBJ2-3, the V gene TRBV5-1; no firm D call. Trimming removed 3 bases at V and 6 bases at J, with 11 bases between. Germline-derived CDR1 and CDR2 are SGHRS and YFSETQ. The CDR3 runs 13 residues.

The chain has TRBV4-3 and TRBJ1-4; TRBD1 matches 7 bases. V lost 0 bases, J lost 13 bases, and 14 bases stayed unmatched. Germline-derived CDR1 and CDR2 are LGHNA and YSLEER. This CDR3 spans 16 amino acids. CDR3 coding DNA: TGCGCCAGCAGCCAAGATGGAGGGGGCTCTTGGTCGGGACTGTTTTTT. This sequence encodes CASSQDGGGSWSGLFF.

The J gene is TRBJ2-1, the V gene TRBV30; TRBD2 aligns across 10 bases. The germline gives CDR1 GTSNPN, CDR2 SVGIG (reference sequence). CDR3 length: 14 residues. J gave up 6 bases and V 4 bases, and 6 bases lay outside the gene matches. The CDR3 DNA sequence: TGTGCCTGGACCCGGACTAGCGGTATCAATGAGCAGTTCTTC. It is translated as CAWTRTSGINEQFF.

Details on this clone: Other DNA sequences within the sample encode an identical CDR3. The chain uses TRBV5-1 and TRBJ1-3, with D tentatively TRBD1 (6 bases). In germline, CDR1 is SGHRS, CDR2 YFSETQ. The CDR3 spans 16 residues. Trimming shortened V by 0 bases and J by 0 bases, and 10 bases separated the two germline ends. The CDR3 spells CASSLGTGFSGNTIYF. The CDR3 DNA reads TGCGCCAGCAGCTTGGGAACAGGGTTCTCTGGAAACACCATATATTTT.

CDR3 residues: CASSLLSLGGNTEAFF. The DNA of the CDR3 is TGTGCCAGCAGTTTACTCTCTCTGGGTGGGAACACTGAAGCTTTCTTT. This chain links TRBV28 with TRBJ1-1; unclear D gene. The CDR3 totals 16 residues. CDR1 and CDR2 from the germline V gene are MDHEN and SYDVKM. Trimming took 2 bases from V and 1 from J, leaving 14 bases between them. Combining the CDR3 with reference TRBV28 and TRBJ1-1 gives the whole variable domain DVKVTQSSRYLVKRTGEKVFLECVQDMDHENMFWYRQDPGLGLRLIYFSYDVKMKEKGDIPEGYSVSREKKERFSLILESASTNQTSMYLCASSLLSLGGNTEAFFGQGTRLTVV.

This sequence joins TRBV5-5 and TRBJ2-3, with a tentative D call TRBD2 (6 bases). The CDR3 runs to 16 residues. Per the germline V gene, CDR1 is SGHKS and CDR2 is YYEKEE (reference sequence). Trimming took 0 bases from V and 5 from J, leaving 16 bases between them. The CDR3 nucleotides read TGTGCCAGCAGCTTGGAAAGGAGGGTATCACAAGATACGCAGTATTTT. This translates into CASSLERRVSQDTQYF.

This chain links TRBV11-2 with TRBJ2-7; D tentatively fits TRBD1 or TRBD2 (5 bases each). Per the germline V gene, CDR1 is SGHAT and CDR2 is FQNNGV. CDR3 size: 15 residues. The germline V and J ends were trimmed by 5 bases and 1 base, with 15 bases remaining between them. In nucleotides, the CDR3 is TGTGCCAGCAGCCCGCTCCGGGACCGTTCCTACGAGCAGTACTTC. This sequence encodes CASSPLRDRSYEQYF.

The rearrangement links TRBV10-3 to TRBJ1-1, with 9 bases that match TRBD1. Germline CDR1 ENHRY, CDR2 SYGVKD. This CDR3 has 13 amino acids. V shed 7 bases, J shed 1 base, and the junction held 1 base outside the gene matches. The CDR3: CAIKGQGNTEAFF. The CDR3 nucleotides are TGTGCCATCAAGGGACAGGGGAACACTGAAGCTTTCTTT.